These 15 T cell receptor beta chains originate from one sample sequenced in a study of CD8 T cells in ankylosing spondylitis. General study findings and limits: A TCR beta motif made of about 8 highly homologous variants seemed typical of ankylosing spondylitis blood.

MiXCR was run by TCRdb on the 5' RACE reads, yielding one entry per CDR3 protein. The sample lists some 840,000 distinct CDR3 sequences, about 11% occurring once. Their recognized antigens are unknown. Material: blood, either unsorted or a sorted T cell fraction (not recorded which). Receptor source: a male donor with ankylosing spondylitis.

The sample holds many counts of this clonotype. The rearrangement links TRBV20-1 to TRBJ2-5; D remains unclear. Germline V CDR1 and CDR2: DFQATT, SNEGSKA (reference sequence). The V end lost 4 bases, the J end lost 4 bases, and 13 bases lay between the germline ends. The CDR3 length is 13 residues. The CDR3 spells CSAMGIFIETQYF. In DNA form, the CDR3 reads TGCAGTGCTATGGGGATTTTCATAGAGACCCAGTACTTC.

This clonotype was recorded a few times. CDR3: CASSPAGIPDYGYTF. CDR3 coding DNA: TGTGCCAGCAGCCCAGCCGGGATTCCAGACTATGGCTACACCTTC. The rearrangement uses TRBV7-2 and TRBJ1-2; D is unclear. There are 15 residues in the CDR3. CDR1 SGHTA and CDR2 FQGNSA come from the germline V gene. V lost 5 bases to trimming and J lost 3 bases, with 16 bases between them.

This clonotype was picked up a small number of times. The V and J genes are TRBV20-1 and TRBJ2-1; 12 nucleotides align to TRBD2. Unmatched junction bases numbered 10, after V lost 3 bases and J lost 10 bases. Germline CDR1 reads DFQATT; CDR2 reads SNEGSKA (reference sequence). CDR3 length equals 15 residues. CDR3 coding DNA: TGCAGTGCTAGGGAACTAGCGGGAGGTTCACAGGAGCAGTTCTTC. It translates to CSARELAGGSQEQFF.

V usage is TRBV5-1 and J usage is TRBJ2-2; D not certain. The germline V gene has CDR1 SGHRS and CDR2 YFSETQ. Trimming took off 1 base at V and 7 bases at J, with 11 bases between the two ends. This CDR3 has 14 amino acids. The CDR3 DNA reads TGCGCCAGCAGCTTGAGGCTGCTCAGCGGGGAGCTGTTTTTT. Its translation is CASSLRLLSGELFF.

The CDR3 nucleotides are TGTGCCAGCGGAAGAGGTGGCGCTTTCTTT. Translating gives CASGRGGAFF. The rearrangement uses TRBV7-2 and TRBJ1-1, with D hard to call. Per germline, CDR1 SGHTA and CDR2 FQGNSA. Trimming left V 8 bases short and J 11 bases short, with 12 bases between. This CDR3 spans 10 amino acids.

The chain links TRBV24-1 to TRBJ2-5; 9 bases match TRBD2. The CDR3 length is 14 residues. The germline V gene has CDR1 KGHDR and CDR2 SFDVKD. The ends lost 9 bases at V and 5 bases at J; junction bases unmatched: 9. CDR3 region: CATEASGAGETQYF. CDR3 nucleotides: TGTGCCACCGAGGCTAGCGGGGCTGGGGAGACCCAGTACTTC.

The table lists this clonotype with many counts. J is TRBJ1-1 and V is TRBV29-1; D gene ambiguous. CDR3 length: 12 residues. Trimming stripped 6 bases from V and 0 bases from J, with 8 bases between. Germline V lookup: CDR1 SQVTM, CDR2 ANQGSEA. The CDR3 region is CSVGRMNTEAFF. For the CDR3, the DNA is TGCAGCGTCGGACGGATGAACACTGAAGCTTTCTTT.

The chain recombines TRBV7-9 with TRBJ1-1; D uncertain. From germline, CDR1 is SEHNR and CDR2 FQNEAQ (reference sequence). The CDR3 consists of 14 residues. The germline V and J ends were trimmed by 4 bases and 0 bases, with 9 bases remaining between them. The DNA of the CDR3 is TGTGCCAGCAGCTACGACGGCATGAACACTGAAGCTTTCTTT. Translated, it gives CASSYDGMNTEAFF.

The gene calls are TRBV10-1 and TRBJ1-4, with D hard to call. Trimming took off 0 bases at V and 6 bases at J, with 8 bases between the two ends. Germline CDR1 and CDR2: WNHNN and SYGVQD (reference sequence). The CDR3 consists of 14 residues. The CDR3 region has the DNA TGCGCCAGCAGTGAGTCCCGAGGAGATGAAAAACTGTTTTTT. Protein: CASSESRGDEKLFF.

In this sample, this clonotype turned up a few times. V is TRBV5-1 and J is TRBJ2-7; D may match TRBD1 or TRBD2 (6 bases each). The CDR3 covers 14 residues. The germline gives CDR1 SGHRS, CDR2 YFSETQ. Trimming cost V 4 bases and J 3 bases, with 14 bases left between them. CDR3 protein: CASSGGTQRYEQYF. CDR3 nucleotides: TGCGCCAGCAGCGGCGGGACACAACGCTACGAGCAGTACTTC.

The genes are TRBV10-3 and TRBJ2-1; 8 nucleotides match TRBD1. V shed 6 bases, J shed 7 bases, and the junction held 2 bases outside the gene matches. Germline V lookup: CDR1 ENHRY, CDR2 SYGVKD. The CDR3 contains 12 residues. In nucleotides, the CDR3 is TGTGCCATCAGGGACAGGGAGAATGAGCAGTTCTTC. Translated: CAIRDRENEQFF.

This clonotype was seen at least ten times. The chain combines TRBV6-2 or TRBV6-3 with TRBJ1-4, with D uncertain. V was cut by 4 bases and J by 7 bases, with 7 bases left in between. The CDR3 is 12 residues long. Germline V gene sequence: CDR1 MNHEY, CDR2 SVGEGT. This CDR3 is CASSSSSEKLFF. The CDR3 DNA reads TGTGCCAGCAGTTCATCCTCTGAAAAACTGTTTTTT.

This sequence joins TRBV20-1 and TRBJ1-4; TRBD1 matches 12 bases. The germline gives CDR1 DFQATT, CDR2 SNEGSKA (reference sequence). This CDR3 is 14 amino acids long. The V segment lost 6 bases and the J segment 7 bases; nucleotides outside the gene matches: 6. Here the CDR3 DNA reads TGCAGTGCGCCGGGACAGGGGGCCGGTGAAAAACTGTTTTTT. It codes for CSAPGQGAGEKLFF.

The chain links TRBV2 to TRBJ2-1; no clear D. The CDR3 contains 11 residues. Germline V lookup: CDR1 SNHLY, CDR2 FYNNEI. Trimming shortened V by 3 bases and J by 12 bases, and 9 bases separated the two germline ends. The CDR3 sequence: CASSDQQAQFF. In DNA, the CDR3 is TGTGCCAGCAGTGACCAGCAGGCGCAGTTCTTC. The full variable domain, completed using reference TRBV2 and TRBJ2-1, is EPEVTQTPSHQVTQMGQEVILRCVPISNHLYFYWYRQILGQKVEFLVSFYNNEISEKSEIFDDQFSVERPDGSNFTLKIRSTKLEDSAMYFCASSDQQAQFFGPGTRLTVL.

This clonotype came up a few times. This chain links TRBV6-2 or TRBV6-3 with TRBJ2-7; TRBD2 aligns across 7 bases. Germline CDR1 is MNHEY and CDR2 is SVGEGT. CDR3 length equals 14 residues. V trimming: 6 bases; J trimming: 2 bases; junction bases outside the gene matches: 7. CDR3 DNA sequence: TGTGCCAGCAGGACGGGAGGTCCTCCCTACGAGCAGTACTTC. Protein sequence: CASRTGGPPYEQYF.